These 8 T cell receptor beta chains were sequenced from one sample in a study of blood T cell repertoires in COVID-19. Clones were read by immunoSEQ multiplex PCR, and TCRdb kept only the in-frame ones, dropping some. The profile shows 250,000 to 300,000 clones, approximately 85% of them singletons. The sequenced sample was peripheral blood. The receptor source for this set is a woman in her 70s with acute or convalescent COVID-19.

The chain is built from TRBV7-9 and TRBJ2-2; tentative D call: TRBD2 (6 bases). Between the trimmed V and J ends, which lost 5 bases and 5 bases, there was a span of 21 bases. Germline values: CDR1 SEHNR, CDR2 FQNEAQ (reference sequence). This CDR3 is built from 17 residues. This CDR3 reads CASSPPGGASGTGELFF. DNA of the CDR3: TGTGCCAGCAGCCCCCCGGGCGGGGCCTCGGGGACCGGGGAGCTGTTTTTT.

In this sample, this clone turned up once. The rearrangement joins TRBV7-9 to TRBJ1-1; 8 bases fit TRBD1. The CDR3 runs to 15 residues. The J segment lost 4 bases and the V segment lost 4 bases, leaving 8 bases of the junction unmatched. Germline V lookup: CDR1 SEHNR, CDR2 FQNEAQ (reference sequence). The CDR3 here is CASSWGTGAPTEAFF. The CDR3 DNA reads TGTGCCAGCAGCTGGGGGACAGGAGCGCCCACTGAAGCTTTCTTT.

This chain uses TRBV5-5 with TRBJ1-5; tentatively, D is TRBD1 (6 bases). Trimming removed 4 bases at V and 3 bases at J, with 11 bases between. There are 14 residues in the CDR3. Germline V gene lookup returns CDR1 SGHKS and CDR2 YYEKEE (reference sequence). CDR3: CASSLGQFNQPQHF. The DNA of the CDR3 is TGTGCCAGCAGCCTCGGACAGTTCAATCAGCCCCAGCATTTT.

This clone was observed a single time. This rearrangement joins TRBV23-1 to TRBJ2-3; no clear D gene. TRBV23-1 counts as an open reading frame of uncertain function. The CDR3 sequence is 13 residues long. V dropped 3 bases and J dropped 8 bases, with 12 bases sitting between them. Written as DNA, the CDR3 is TGCGCCAGCAGTCATTTCGGTCGCCTTACGCAGTATTTT. It translates to CASSHFGRLTQYF.

The V gene is TRBV28, the J gene TRBJ1-4; D is perhaps TRBD1 (6 bases). Germline-derived CDR1 and CDR2 are MDHEN and SYDVKM. V was trimmed by 2 bases and J by 6 bases, leaving 13 bases between them. This CDR3 region has 15 residues. This chain's CDR3 is CASSLAGVRDEKLFF. The CDR3 DNA reads as TGTGCCAGCAGTTTAGCAGGGGTACGGGATGAAAAACTGTTTTTT.

The genes are TRBV2 and TRBJ2-3; 8 nucleotides align to TRBD1. From germline, CDR1 is SNHLY and CDR2 FYNNEI. This CDR3 is 15 amino acids long. J was trimmed by 6 bases and V by 4 bases; bases with no gene match: 9. Here the CDR3 reads CASSVFGQGQDTQYF. Written as DNA, the CDR3 is TGTGCCAGCAGTGTATTTGGACAGGGTCAGGATACGCAGTATTTT.

The V and J genes are TRBV5-1 and TRBJ1-1; TRBD1 matches at 11 bases. V lost 5 bases, J lost 0 bases, and 6 bases stayed unmatched. Germline V gives CDR1 SGHRS, CDR2 YFSETQ. This CDR3 has 16 amino acids. CDR3 in DNA: TGCGCCAGCAGTCGGACAGGGGGCGCAATGAACACTGAAGCTTTCTTT. Its protein is CASSRTGGAMNTEAFF.

The chain has TRBV7-8 and TRBJ1-5; tentative D call: TRBD1 (5 bases). The V gene lost 1 base and the J gene lost 5 bases, with 18 bases spanning the gap. Germline CDR1 SGHVS, CDR2 FQNEAQ. This CDR3 region has 17 residues. CDR3 amino acids: CASSLGTGWGDYQPQHF. CDR3 DNA: TGTGCCAGCAGCTTAGGTACCGGTTGGGGCGACTATCAGCCCCAGCATTTT.